This record concerns one TCR beta chain sequence. This sample is drawn from a study of blood T cells in healthy people across ages. The use of a sample-barcoded 5' primer and a J-beta primer mix characterized a second PCR of roughly 7 to 11 cycles. TCRdb redid the calling of the 5' RACE reads with MiXCR, one entry per CDR3 protein. This table holds 1 million or so distinct CDR3 sequences, approximately 25% found once. V gave up 5 bases and J gave up 4 bases, with 15 bases separating them. The CDR3 consists of 15 residues. Per germline, CDR1 KGHSH and CDR2 LQKENI. The sample was also reused in another study, on T cells of mothers and their children.

The rearrangement joins TRBV18 to TRBJ2-1; maybe TRBD1 (7 bases). The receptor was isolated from a girl aged 2-15 years in good health. Material: blood. CDR3 amino acids: CASSSGGTVYNEQFF. The CDR3 DNA reads TGTGCCAGCTCATCAGGGGGGACGGTGTACAATGAGCAGTTCTTC. The variable domain in full, with the rest retrieved from reference TRBV18 and TRBJ2-1, is NAGVMQNPRHLVRRRGQEARLRCSPMKGHSHVYWYRQLPEEGLKFMVYLQKENIIDESGMPKERFSAEFPKEGPSILRIQQVVRGDSAAYFCASSSGGTVYNEQFFGPGTRLTVL.